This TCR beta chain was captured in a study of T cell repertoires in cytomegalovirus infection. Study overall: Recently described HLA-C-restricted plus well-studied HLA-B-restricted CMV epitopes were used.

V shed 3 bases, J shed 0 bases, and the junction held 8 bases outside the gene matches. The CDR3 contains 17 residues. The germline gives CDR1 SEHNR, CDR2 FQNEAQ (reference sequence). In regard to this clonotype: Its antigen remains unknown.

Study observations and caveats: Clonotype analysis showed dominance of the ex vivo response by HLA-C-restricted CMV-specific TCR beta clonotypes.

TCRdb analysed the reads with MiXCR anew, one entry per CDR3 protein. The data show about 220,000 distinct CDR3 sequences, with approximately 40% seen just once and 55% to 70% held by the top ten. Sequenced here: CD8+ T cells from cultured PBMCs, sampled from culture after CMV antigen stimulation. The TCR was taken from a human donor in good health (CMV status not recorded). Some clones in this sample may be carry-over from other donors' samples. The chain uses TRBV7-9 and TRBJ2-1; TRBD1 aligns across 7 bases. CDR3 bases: TGTGCCAGCAGCTTCGTCCGGGACAGCACCTCCTACAATGAGCAGTTCTTC. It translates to CASSFVRDSTSYNEQFF.